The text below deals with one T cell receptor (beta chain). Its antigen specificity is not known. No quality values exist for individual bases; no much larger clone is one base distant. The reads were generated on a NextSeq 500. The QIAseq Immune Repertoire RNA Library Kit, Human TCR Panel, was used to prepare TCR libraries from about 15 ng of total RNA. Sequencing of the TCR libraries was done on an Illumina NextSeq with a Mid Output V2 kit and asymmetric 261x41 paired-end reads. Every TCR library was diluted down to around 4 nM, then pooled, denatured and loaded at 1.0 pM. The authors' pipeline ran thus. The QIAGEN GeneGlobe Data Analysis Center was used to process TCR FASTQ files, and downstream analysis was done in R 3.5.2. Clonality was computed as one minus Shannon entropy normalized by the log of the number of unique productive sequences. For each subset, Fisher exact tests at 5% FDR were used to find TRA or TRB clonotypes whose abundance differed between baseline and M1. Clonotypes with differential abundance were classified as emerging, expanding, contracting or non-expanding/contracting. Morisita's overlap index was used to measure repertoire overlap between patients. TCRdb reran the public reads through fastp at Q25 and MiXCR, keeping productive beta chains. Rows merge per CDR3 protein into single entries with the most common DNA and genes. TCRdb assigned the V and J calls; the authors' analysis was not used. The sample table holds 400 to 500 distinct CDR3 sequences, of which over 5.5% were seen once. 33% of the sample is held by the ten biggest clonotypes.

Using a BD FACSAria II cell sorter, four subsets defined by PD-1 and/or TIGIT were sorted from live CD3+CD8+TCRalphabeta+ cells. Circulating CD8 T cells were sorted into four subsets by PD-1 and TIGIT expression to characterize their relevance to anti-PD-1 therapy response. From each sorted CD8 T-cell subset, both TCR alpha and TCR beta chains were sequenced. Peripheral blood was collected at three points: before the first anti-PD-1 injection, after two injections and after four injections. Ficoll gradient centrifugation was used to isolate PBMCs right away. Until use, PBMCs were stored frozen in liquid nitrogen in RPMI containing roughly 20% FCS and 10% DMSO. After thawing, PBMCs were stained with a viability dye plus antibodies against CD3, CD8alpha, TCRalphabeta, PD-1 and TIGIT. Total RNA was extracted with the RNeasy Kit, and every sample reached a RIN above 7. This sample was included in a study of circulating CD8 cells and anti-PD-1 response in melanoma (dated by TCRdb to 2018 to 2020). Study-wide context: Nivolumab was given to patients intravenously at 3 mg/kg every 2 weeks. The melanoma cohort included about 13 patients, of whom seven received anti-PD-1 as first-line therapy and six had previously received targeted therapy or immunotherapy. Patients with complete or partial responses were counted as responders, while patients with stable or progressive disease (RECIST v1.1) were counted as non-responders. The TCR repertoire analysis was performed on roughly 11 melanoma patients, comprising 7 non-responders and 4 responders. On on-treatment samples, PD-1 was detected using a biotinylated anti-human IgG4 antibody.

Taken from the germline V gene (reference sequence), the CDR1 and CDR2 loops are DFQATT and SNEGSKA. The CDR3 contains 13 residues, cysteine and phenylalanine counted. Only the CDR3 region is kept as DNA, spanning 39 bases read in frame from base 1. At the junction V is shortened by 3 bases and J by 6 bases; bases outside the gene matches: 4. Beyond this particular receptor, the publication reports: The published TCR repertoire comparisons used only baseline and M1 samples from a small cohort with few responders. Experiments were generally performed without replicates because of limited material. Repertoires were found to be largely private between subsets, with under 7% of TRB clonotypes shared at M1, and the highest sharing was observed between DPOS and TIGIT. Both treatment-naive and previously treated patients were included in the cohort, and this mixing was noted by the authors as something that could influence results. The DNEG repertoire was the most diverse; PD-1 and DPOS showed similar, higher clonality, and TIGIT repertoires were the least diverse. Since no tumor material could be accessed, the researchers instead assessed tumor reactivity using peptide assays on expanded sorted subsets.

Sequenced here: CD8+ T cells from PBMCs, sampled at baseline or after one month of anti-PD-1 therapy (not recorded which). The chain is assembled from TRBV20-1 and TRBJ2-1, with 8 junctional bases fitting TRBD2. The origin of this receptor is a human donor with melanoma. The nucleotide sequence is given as TGCAGTGCTAGGGTAGCGGGGTCCAATGAGCAGTTCTTC. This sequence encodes CSARVAGSNEQFF.